This T cell receptor (beta chain) was sequenced in a study of OX40 agonist ivuxolimab in advanced cancers. This table comes from immunoSEQ multiplex PCR, and its TCRdb copy is limited to in-frame clones, with some not included. Of over 7,500 clones in the sample, nearly 70% were seen once. Study-level findings and limits: Among T cells, CD8+ cells averaged more expanded clones than CD4+ cells.

Looked up from germline, CDR1 is SGHRS and CDR2 is YFSETQ. The CDR3 covers 15 residues. V was trimmed by 4 bases and J by 4 bases, leaving 17 bases between them. Comments on this clone: Its antigen remains unidentified.

This chain uses TRBV5-1 with TRBJ1-2, with D maybe TRBD1 (6 bases). The source material was CD4+ or CD8+ T cells sorted from blood, sampled in a trial of the OX40 agonist ivuxolimab. This receptor was taken from an adult with an advanced solid tumor such as melanoma, head and neck, liver or kidney cancer. The CDR3 DNA reads as TGCGCCAGCAGCCCGGGGGCCTCTTTTTCCTATGGCTACACCTTC. Residues: CASSPGASFSYGYTF. The entire variable domain, with the rest obtained from reference TRBV5-1 and TRBJ1-2, is as follows: KAGVTQTPRYLIKTRGQQVTLSCSPISGHRSVSWYQQTPGQGLQFLFEYFSETQRNKGNFPGRFSGRQFSNSRSEMNVSTLELGDSALYLCASSPGASFSYGYTFGSGTRLTVV.